Listed below are T cell receptor beta chains from one sample, sequenced in a study of Ad26.COV2.S vaccination and SARS-CoV-2 variants. Sequencing used immunoSEQ multiplex PCR; TCRdb keeps in-frame clones, though not all of them. The table lists fewer than 300,000 clones, roughly 86% of them singletons. Sequenced material: peripheral blood, taken in a trial of Ad26.COV2.S vaccine versus placebo. The receptors stem from a person aged 18-60 years who received the Ad26.COV2.S COVID-19 vaccine or a placebo. The CDR3 runs from the conserved cysteine through the conserved F or W. D genes are given only for firm matches. For some rows the clone size is stated as once, few or many, or as a class when expanded; others skip it.

v_gene: TRBV6-5
d_gene: .
abundance: few
j_gene: TRBJ1-2
CDR3aa: CASSYSGSRGYTF
CDR3nt: TGTGCCAGCAGTTACTCTGGGTCGAGGGGCTACACCTTC

v_gene: TRBV30
d_gene: .
abundance: .
j_gene: TRBJ1-5
CDR3aa: CAWSVGQNVGKPQHF
CDR3nt: TGTGCCTGGAGTGTAGGTCAGAATGTTGGAAAGCCCCAGCATTTT

v_gene: TRBV12-3/TRBV12-4
d_gene: .
abundance: .
j_gene: TRBJ2-7
CDR3aa: CASRDGSSYEQYF
CDR3nt: TGTGCCAGCAGAGACGGAAGCTCCTACGAGCAGTACTTC

v_gene: TRBV18
d_gene: .
abundance: .
j_gene: TRBJ1-3
CDR3aa: CASSPPGASGNTIYF
CDR3nt: TGTGCCAGCTCACCCCCGGGGGCTTCAGGAAACACCATATATTTT

v_gene: TRBV6-1
d_gene: .
abundance: .
j_gene: TRBJ1-6
CDR3aa: CASSEAQDNSPLHF
CDR3nt: TGTGCCAGCAGTGAAGCACAGGATAATTCACCCCTCCACTTT

v_gene: TRBV12-5
d_gene: TRBD1
abundance: few
j_gene: TRBJ2-7
CDR3aa: CASGLPGQGGEQYF
CDR3nt: TGTGCTAGTGGCCTCCCGGGACAGGGGGGCGAGCAGTACTTC

v_gene: TRBV30
d_gene: TRBD1
abundance: .
j_gene: TRBJ1-4
CDR3aa: CAWRLGGAGNEKLFF
CDR3nt: TGTGCCTGGAGATTAGGGGGCGCCGGTAATGAAAAACTGTTTTTT

v_gene: TRBV12-5
d_gene: TRBD1
abundance: .
j_gene: TRBJ2-7
CDR3aa: CASGFGQGTYEQYF
CDR3nt: TGTGCTAGTGGTTTCGGACAGGGTACCTACGAGCAGTACTTC

v_gene: TRBV7-9
d_gene: .
abundance: .
j_gene: TRBJ2-3
CDR3aa: CASSLATVWSTDTQYF
CDR3nt: TGTGCCAGCAGCTTAGCGACAGTTTGGTCCACAGATACGCAGTATTTT

v_gene: TRBV5-1
d_gene: TRBD1
abundance: .
j_gene: TRBJ2-7
CDR3aa: CASSLGTGGLYEQYF
CDR3nt: TGCGCCAGCAGCTTAGGGACAGGGGGACTCTACGAGCAGTACTTC

v_gene: TRBV28
d_gene: .
abundance: .
j_gene: TRBJ2-1
CDR3aa: CASRLSAAYNEQFF
CDR3nt: TGTGCCAGCAGACTAAGCGCAGCCTACAATGAGCAGTTCTTC

v_gene: TRBV6-5
d_gene: .
abundance: .
j_gene: TRBJ1-2
CDR3aa: CASSPVGHPSYGYTF
CDR3nt: TGTGCCAGCAGTCCGGTCGGCCACCCATCCTATGGCTACACCTTC

v_gene: TRBV30
d_gene: TRBD1
abundance: .
j_gene: TRBJ1-1
CDR3aa: CAWSGQGGSSAFF
CDR3nt: TGTGCCTGGAGTGGGCAGGGGGGTTCTTCAGCTTTCTTT

v_gene: TRBV7-8
d_gene: TRBD1
abundance: .
j_gene: TRBJ2-1
CDR3aa: CASSSFTGQGRQKVF
CDR3nt: TGTGCCAGCAGCTCATTCACAGGACAGGGTCGACAAAAGGTCTTC

v_gene: TRBV6-5
d_gene: .
abundance: .
j_gene: TRBJ1-2
CDR3aa: CASRPRGLYGYTF
CDR3nt: TGTGCCAGCAGGCCCCGGGGGCTCTATGGCTACACCTTC

v_gene: TRBV5-8
d_gene: .
abundance: .
j_gene: TRBJ2-6
CDR3aa: CASSLALLLSGANVLTF
CDR3nt: TGTGCCAGCAGCTTGGCCTTACTTCTCTCTGGGGCCAACGTCCTGACTTTC

v_gene: TRBV9
d_gene: TRBD1
abundance: .
j_gene: TRBJ1-6
CDR3aa: CASSDRDSLNSPLHF
CDR3nt: TGTGCCAGCAGCGACCGGGACAGCCTTAATTCACCCCTCCACTTT

v_gene: TRBV18
d_gene: .
abundance: .
j_gene: TRBJ2-7
CDR3aa: CASSQARYYEQYF
CDR3nt: TGTGCCAGCTCGCAGGCCAGATACTACGAGCAGTACTTC

v_gene: TRBV25-1
d_gene: TRBD1
abundance: .
j_gene: TRBJ1-2
CDR3aa: CASSGTGTGYGYTF
CDR3nt: TGTGCCAGCAGTGGAACCGGGACAGGCTATGGCTACACCTTC

v_gene: TRBV5-1
d_gene: TRBD2
abundance: .
j_gene: TRBJ2-3
CDR3aa: CASSLGLAGGPTHTQYF
CDR3nt: TGCGCCAGCAGCTTGGGACTAGCGGGAGGCCCCACGCATACGCAGTATTTT